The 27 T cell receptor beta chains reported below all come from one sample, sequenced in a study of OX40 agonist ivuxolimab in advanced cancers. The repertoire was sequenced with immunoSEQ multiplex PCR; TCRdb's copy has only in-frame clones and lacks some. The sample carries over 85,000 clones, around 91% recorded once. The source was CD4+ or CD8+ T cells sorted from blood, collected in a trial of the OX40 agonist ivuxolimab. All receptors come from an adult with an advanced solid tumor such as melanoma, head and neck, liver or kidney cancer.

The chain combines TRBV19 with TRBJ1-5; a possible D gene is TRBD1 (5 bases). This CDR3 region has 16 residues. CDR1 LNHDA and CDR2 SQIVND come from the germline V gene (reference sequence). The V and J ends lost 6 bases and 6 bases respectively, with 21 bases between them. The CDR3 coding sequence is TGTGCCAGTAGCCTGGGAATTGGGGGAGAAGTTCAGCCCCAGCATTTT. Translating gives CASSLGIGGEVQPQHF.

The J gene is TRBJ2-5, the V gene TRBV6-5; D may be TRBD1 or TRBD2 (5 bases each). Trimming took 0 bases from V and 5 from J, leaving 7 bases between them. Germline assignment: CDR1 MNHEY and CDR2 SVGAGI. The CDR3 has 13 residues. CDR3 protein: CASSYSGEETQYF. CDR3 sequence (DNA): TGTGCCAGCAGTTACTCGGGGGAGGAGACCCAGTACTTC.

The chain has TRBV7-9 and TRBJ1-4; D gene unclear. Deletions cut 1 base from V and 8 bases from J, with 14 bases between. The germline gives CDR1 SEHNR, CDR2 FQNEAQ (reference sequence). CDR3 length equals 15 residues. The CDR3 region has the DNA TGTGCCAGCAGCTTAGGTTCCGAGGAAGGAGAAAAACTGTTTTTT. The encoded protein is CASSLGSEEGEKLFF.

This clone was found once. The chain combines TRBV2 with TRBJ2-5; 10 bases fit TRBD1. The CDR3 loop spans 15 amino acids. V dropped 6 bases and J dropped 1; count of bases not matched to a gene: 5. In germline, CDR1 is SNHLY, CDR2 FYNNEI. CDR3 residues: CASRRDRGGQETQYF. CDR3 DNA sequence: TGTGCCAGCAGGCGGGACAGGGGAGGCCAAGAGACCCAGTACTTC.

This CDR3 reads CASSQDRASAEQFF. The CDR3 coding sequence is TGTGCCAGCAGCCAAGACCGCGCTAGCGCAGAGCAGTTCTTC. The chain couples TRBV14 to TRBJ2-1; TRBD2 might be the D (6 bases). Germline CDR1 and CDR2: SGHDN and FVKESK. CDR3 length: 14 residues. V lost 0 bases and J 10 bases, leaving 13 bases between the germline ends.

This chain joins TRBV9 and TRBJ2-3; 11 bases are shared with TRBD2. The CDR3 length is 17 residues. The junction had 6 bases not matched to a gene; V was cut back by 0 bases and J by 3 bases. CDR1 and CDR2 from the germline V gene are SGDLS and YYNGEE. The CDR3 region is CASSVGWASGGTDTQYF. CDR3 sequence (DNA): TGTGCCAGCAGCGTAGGATGGGCTAGCGGGGGGACAGATACGCAGTATTTT.

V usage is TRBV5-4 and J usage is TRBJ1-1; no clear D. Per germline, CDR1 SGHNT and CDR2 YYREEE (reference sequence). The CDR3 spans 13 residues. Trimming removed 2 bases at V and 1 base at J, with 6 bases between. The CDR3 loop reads CASSFAKNTEAFF. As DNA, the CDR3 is TGTGCCAGCAGCTTCGCGAAGAACACTGAAGCTTTCTTT.

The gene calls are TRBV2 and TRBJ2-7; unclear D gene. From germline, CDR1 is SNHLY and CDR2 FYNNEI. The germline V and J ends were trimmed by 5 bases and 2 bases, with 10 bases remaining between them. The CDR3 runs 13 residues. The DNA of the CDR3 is TGTGCCAGCAGTCCTCTCAGAACCTACGAGCAGTACTTC. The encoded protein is CASSPLRTYEQYF.

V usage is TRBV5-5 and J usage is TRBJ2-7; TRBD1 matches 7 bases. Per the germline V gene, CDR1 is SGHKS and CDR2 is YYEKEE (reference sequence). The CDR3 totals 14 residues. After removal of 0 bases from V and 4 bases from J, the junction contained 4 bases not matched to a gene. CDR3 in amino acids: CASSLVDRAYEQYF. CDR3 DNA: TGTGCCAGCAGCTTGGTCGACAGGGCTTACGAGCAGTACTTC.

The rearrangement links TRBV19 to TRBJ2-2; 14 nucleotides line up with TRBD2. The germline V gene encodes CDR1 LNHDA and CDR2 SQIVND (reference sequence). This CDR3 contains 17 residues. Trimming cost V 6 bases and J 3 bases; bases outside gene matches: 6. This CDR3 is CASRMRGLAGDTGELFF. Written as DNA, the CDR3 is TGTGCCAGTAGGATGAGGGGACTAGCGGGGGACACCGGGGAGCTGTTTTTT.

CDR3 DNA sequence: TGTGCCAGCAGTTTACGGGGACAGGGTTTCTACAATGAGCAGTTCTTC. Translation: CASSLRGQGFYNEQFF. The rearrangement uses TRBV11-3 and TRBJ2-1, with 9 positions matching TRBD1. The germline CDR1 and CDR2 sequences are SGHNT and YENEEA. The CDR3 is 16 amino acids. The J segment lost 3 bases and the V segment lost 6 bases, leaving 9 bases of the junction unmatched.

CDR3 coding DNA: TGTGCCAGCAGCTCGACCCGACGGAATGACAATGAGCAGTTCTTC. Translation gives CASSSTRRNDNEQFF. The gene calls are TRBV7-9 and TRBJ2-1; D remains ambiguous. V was cut by 4 bases and J by 5 bases, with 15 bases left in between. Germline lookup yields CDR1 SEHNR and CDR2 FQNEAQ (reference sequence). The CDR3 totals 15 residues.

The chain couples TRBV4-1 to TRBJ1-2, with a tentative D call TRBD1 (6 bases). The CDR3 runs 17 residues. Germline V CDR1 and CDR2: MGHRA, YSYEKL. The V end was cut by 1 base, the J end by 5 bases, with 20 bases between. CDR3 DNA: TGCGCCAGCAGCCAAGTCGGCCGGAACAGGGTGTTTTATGGCTACACCTTC. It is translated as CASSQVGRNRVFYGYTF.

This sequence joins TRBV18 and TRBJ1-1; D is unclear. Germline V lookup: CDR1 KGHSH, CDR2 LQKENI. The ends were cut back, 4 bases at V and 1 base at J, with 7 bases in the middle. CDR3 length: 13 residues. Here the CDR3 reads CASSRRGNTEAFF. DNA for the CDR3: TGTGCCAGCTCACGGCGAGGGAACACTGAAGCTTTCTTT. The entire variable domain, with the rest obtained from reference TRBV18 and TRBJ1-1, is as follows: NAGVMQNPRHLVRRRGQEARLRCSPMKGHSHVYWYRQLPEEGLKFMVYLQKENIIDESGMPKERFSAEFPKEGPSILRIQQVVRGDSAAYFCASSRRGNTEAFFGQGTRLTVV.

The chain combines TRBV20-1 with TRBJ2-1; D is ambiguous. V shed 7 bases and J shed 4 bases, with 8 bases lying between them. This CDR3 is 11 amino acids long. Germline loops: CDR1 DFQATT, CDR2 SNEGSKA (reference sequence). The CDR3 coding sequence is TGCAGTGAATTGGCATACAATGAGCAGTTCTTC. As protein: CSELAYNEQFF.

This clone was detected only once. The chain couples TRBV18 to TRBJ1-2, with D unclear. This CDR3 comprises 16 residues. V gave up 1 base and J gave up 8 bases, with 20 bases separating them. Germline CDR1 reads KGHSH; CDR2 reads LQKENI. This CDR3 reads CASSPLTQVPVGGYTF. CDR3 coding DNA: TGTGCCAGCTCACCACTAACCCAAGTACCTGTGGGCGGCTACACCTTC.

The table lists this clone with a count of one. The CDR3 nucleotides are TGTGCCAGTAGGCCCCTAGCAGTGGGAACAGATACGCAGTATTTT. Protein: CASRPLAVGTDTQYF. V and J are TRBV19 and TRBJ2-3, with D perhaps TRBD2 (5 bases). The germline CDR1 and CDR2 sequences are LNHDA and SQIVND (reference sequence). With 6 bases removed from V and 3 bases from J, the gap between germline ends came to 16 bases. The CDR3 has 15 residues.

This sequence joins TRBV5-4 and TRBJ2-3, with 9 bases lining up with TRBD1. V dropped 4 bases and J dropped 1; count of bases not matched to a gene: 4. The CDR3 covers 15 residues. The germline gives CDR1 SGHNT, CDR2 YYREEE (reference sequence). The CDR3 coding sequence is TGTGCCAGCAGCACGGGACAGGGAGGCACAGATACGCAGTATTTT. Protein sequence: CASSTGQGGTDTQYF.

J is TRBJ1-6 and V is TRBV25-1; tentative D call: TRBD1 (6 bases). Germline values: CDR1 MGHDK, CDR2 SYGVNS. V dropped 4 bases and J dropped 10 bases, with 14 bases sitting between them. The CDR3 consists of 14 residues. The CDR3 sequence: CASSVTGGGSPLHF. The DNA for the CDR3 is TGTGCCAGCAGTGTCACCGGTGGGGGCTCACCCCTCCACTTT.

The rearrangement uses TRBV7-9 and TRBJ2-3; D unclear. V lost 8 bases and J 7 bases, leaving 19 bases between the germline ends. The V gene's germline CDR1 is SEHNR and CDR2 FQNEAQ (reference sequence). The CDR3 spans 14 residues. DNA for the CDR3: TGTGCCAGCGGCCGTCTTGGGATCCCCAATACGCAGTATTTT. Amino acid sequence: CASGRLGIPNTQYF.

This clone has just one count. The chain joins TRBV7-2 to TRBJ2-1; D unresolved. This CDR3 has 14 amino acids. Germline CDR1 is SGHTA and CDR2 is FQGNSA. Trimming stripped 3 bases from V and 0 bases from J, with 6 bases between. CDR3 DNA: TGTGCCAGCAGCTTGGCTAGCTCCTACAATGAGCAGTTCTTC. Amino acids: CASSLASSYNEQFF.

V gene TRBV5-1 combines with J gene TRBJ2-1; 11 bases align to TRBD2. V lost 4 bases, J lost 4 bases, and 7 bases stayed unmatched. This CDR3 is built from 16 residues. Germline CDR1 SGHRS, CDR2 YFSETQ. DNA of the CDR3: TGCGCCAGCAGCCTGGACACTAGCGGGGGTTACAATGAGCAGTTCTTC. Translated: CASSLDTSGGYNEQFF.

CDR3 bases: TGTGCCAGCATGAAGGAGTCCTACTCTGGAAACACCATATATTTT. Its protein is CASMKESYSGNTIYF. This rearrangement joins TRBV27 to TRBJ1-3; D remains unclear. Deletions cut 7 bases from V and 0 bases from J, with 13 bases between. Per germline, CDR1 MNHEY and CDR2 SMNVEV (reference sequence). CDR3 size: 15 residues.

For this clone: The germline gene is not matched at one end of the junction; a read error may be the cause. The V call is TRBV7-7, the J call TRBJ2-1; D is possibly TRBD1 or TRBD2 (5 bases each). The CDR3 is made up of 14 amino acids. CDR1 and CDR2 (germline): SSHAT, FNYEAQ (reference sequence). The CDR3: CASSPSGTDNEQFF. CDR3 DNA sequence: TGTGCTAGCAGCCCCTCCGGGACGGACAATGAGCAGTTCTTC.

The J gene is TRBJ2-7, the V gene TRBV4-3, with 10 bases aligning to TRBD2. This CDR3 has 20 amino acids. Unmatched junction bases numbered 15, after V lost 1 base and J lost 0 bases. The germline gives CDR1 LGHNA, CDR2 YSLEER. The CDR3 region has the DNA TGCGCCAGCAGCCAAGGGAGGGGCCTAGCGGGAGTGAGGAGCTCCTACGAGCAGTACTTC. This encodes CASSQGRGLAGVRSSYEQYF.

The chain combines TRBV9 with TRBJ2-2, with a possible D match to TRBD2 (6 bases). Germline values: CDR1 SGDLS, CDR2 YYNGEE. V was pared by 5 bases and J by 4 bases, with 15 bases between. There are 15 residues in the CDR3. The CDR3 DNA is TGTGCCAGCAGGATGACGGGGGTGAGCACCGGGGAGCTGTTTTTT. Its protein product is CASRMTGVSTGELFF.

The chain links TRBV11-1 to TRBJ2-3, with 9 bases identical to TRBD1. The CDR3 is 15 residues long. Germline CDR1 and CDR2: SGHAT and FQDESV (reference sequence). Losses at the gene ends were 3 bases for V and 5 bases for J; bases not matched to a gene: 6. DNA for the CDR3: TGTGCCAGCAGCTTCCAACAGGGGGCTGTAGATACGCAGTATTTT. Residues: CASSFQQGAVDTQYF. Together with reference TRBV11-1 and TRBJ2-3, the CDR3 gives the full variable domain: EAEVAQSPRYKITEKSQAVAFWCDPISGHATLYWYRQILGQGPELLVQFQDESVVDDSQLPKDRFSAERLKGVDSTLKIQPAELGDSAMYLCASSFQQGAVDTQYFGPGTRLTVL.